This TCR beta chain derives from a study of response to subunit inactivated influenza vaccine (dated by TCRdb to the late 2010s). Context from the whole study: The study used deep quantitative T cell receptor repertoire profiling to track responses to a trivalent subunit inactivated influenza vaccine.

Library prep was done by RT-PCR. Sequenced on an Illumina HiSeq 2500. Through fastp at Q25 and MiXCR, TCRdb rebuilt clones from the public reads, retaining in-frame beta chains. Every entry covers one CDR3 protein and lists the most common genes and DNA from its rows. Here the sample has about 540,000 distinct CDR3 sequences; approximately 24% occur a single time. Together, the top ten hold approximately 3% of the sample. The CDR3 numbers 15 residues from cysteine through phenylalanine. Only the CDR3 part of the read is kept: 45 bases, read in frame from the first base. V trim: 2 bases; J trim: 2 bases; unmatched bases: 3. The germline V gene (reference sequence) gives CDR1 as LNHNV and CDR2 as YYDKDF. Comment on this clonotype: Its antigen is currently not known. No quality values exist for individual bases; no much larger clone is one base distant.

Overall study outcomes, separate from this receptor: According to the authors, only a limited number of new T cells may be recruited by each seasonal influenza vaccination.

The same data also went into a second study, on T cells expressing NK-cell markers. The second study reports: 5'RACE template switching, by which a universal primer site and unique molecular identifiers were added, was used to make TCR beta cDNA libraries. Three sorted T-cell subsets (CD3+CD56+NKG2C+, CD3+CD56+NKG2C- and CD3+CD56-NKG2C+) from fewer than 10 donors had their TCR beta-chain repertoires profiled. Among the eight sequenced donors, seven were HCMV-seropositive and one was HCMV-seronegative. To restrict sorting to alphabetaTCR-expressing T cells, an anti-gammadeltaTCR antibody was added in several experiments. In six donors, the dominant CD3+CD56+NKG2C+ clonotypes were among the top 10 CD8+ clonotypes and accounted for 1.0-7.0% of CD8+ T cells. Those dominant clonotypes were again the most abundant among CD3+CD56-NKG2C+ cells in a handful of donors, at roughly 25-65%. Whether the expanded NKG2C-expressing T cell clones were specific for HCMV antigens remained unclear. The study sequenced eight donors, all healthy volunteers chosen at random: three men and five women. HCMV serostatus was determined by detecting HCMV-specific IgG in serum with a commercial ELISA kit. Ficoll density gradient centrifugation was used to isolate peripheral blood mononuclear cells from blood. Magnetic immunoseparation with Miltenyi isolation kits was used to isolate CD4+ and CD8+ T cells from PBMC. Priming for cDNA synthesis came from the TCR beta constant segment, and two successive PCR amplification steps followed. Sequencing of the libraries produced 2 x 150 bp reads on Illumina HiSeq 2000/2500, MiSeq or NextSeq. MIGEC was used to demultiplex reads and group the reads by UMI, and MiTCR was used to assemble and quantify clonotypes. To exclude erroneous sequences, any TCR cDNA sequence not supported by at least two reads was discarded. The tcR package was used for downstream repertoire analysis, and clonotypes were matched across fractions by CDR3 nucleotide sequence plus V segment. Antigen specificity was annotated against VDJdb with VDJmatch, allowing one amino acid substitution in CDR3.

This clonotype was obtained from a man between 50 and 59 years old who received an inactivated influenza vaccine. Donor details come from another sample of the same person, matched by shared clones. The sample consisted of CD4+ T cells sorted from PBMCs, taken roughly 13 days after vaccination. The chain couples TRBV15 to TRBJ2-3; 8 middle bases align to TRBD2. The nucleotide sequence is TGTGCCACCAGCAGACAGACTAGCGACACAGATACGCAGTATTTT. The resulting protein is CATSRQTSDTDTQYF.